This T cell receptor (beta chain) was identified in a study of blood T cell repertoires in COVID-19. Whole-study context: T cells, B-cell-depleted T cells, or PBMCs supplied cDNA or gDNA.

Sequencing was performed with immunoSEQ multiplex PCR; in TCRdb, only in-frame clones are kept and a portion is missing. The table includes some 150,000 clones, about 88% detected once. CDR1 is MNHEY, CDR2 SVGAGI, per germline. With V trimmed by 5 bases and J by 3 bases, 3 bases remained unmatched. The CDR3 runs 14 residues. This clone was detected only once. The clonotype was recovered from a middle-aged man with acute or convalescent COVID-19. Specimen: peripheral blood. The V gene is TRBV6-5, the J gene TRBJ1-3, with 8 positions matching TRBD1. CDR3 residues: CASSPTGDGNTIYF. In DNA form, the CDR3 reads TGTGCCAGCAGTCCGACAGGGGATGGAAACACCATATATTTT.